This T cell receptor beta chain was sequenced in a study of blood T cell repertoires in COVID-19. Study information: PBMCs, B-cell-depleted T cells, or T cells were the source of the cDNA or gDNA that made up the material.

This clone was counted once. Generated by immunoSEQ multiplex PCR, the TCRdb table keeps only in-frame clones and is missing some. The profile shows roughly 330,000 clones, more than 75% of them singletons. The germline gives CDR1 KGHSH, CDR2 LQKENI. J lost 2 bases, V lost 5 bases, and 11 bases had no gene match. The CDR3 covers 16 residues. The V call is TRBV18, the J call TRBJ1-1; 7 bases fit TRBD1. The receptor was isolated from a woman aged 25 to 39 who had recovered from COVID-19. Material for sequencing was PBMCs or T cells enriched from blood (not recorded which). This chain's CDR3 is CASSGNRGLQNTEAFF. CDR3 sequence (DNA): TGTGCCAGCTCAGGTAATAGGGGGCTCCAAAACACTGAAGCTTTCTTT.